This T cell receptor (delta chain) was recorded in a study of gamma-delta T cells after stem cell transplantation. This clone was counted only a few times. TCRdb re-analyzed the RT-PCR reads via CATT. The sample contains 1,300 to 1,500 delta-chain clones, 45% to 50% of which appear only once. Sequenced: gamma-delta T cells. This sequence originates from a human donor. It is not recorded whose cells these are; they may come from a transplant donor.

CDR3 nucleotides: TGTGCCTGTGACTCCGTACTGGGGGATACTAGCTCCTGGGACACCCGACAGATGTTTTTC. Translation: CACDSVLGDTSSWDTRQMFF. The chain has TRDV2 and TRDJ3, with 12 bases that match TRDD3. Per the germline V gene, CDR1 is GEAIGNYY and CDR2 is EKD. This CDR3 is built from 20 residues. The V gene end was trimmed by 3 bases and the J gene end by 0 bases; junction bases not matched to a gene: 8.